Shown below are 32 T cell receptor beta chains from a single sample sequenced in a study of T-cell reconstitution after alpha-beta-depleted transplantation in children. No antigens are known for them. Regarding the study as a whole: Reports say that about two months after transplant, the alpha-beta T cells came out of several hundred graft clones that had expanded.

Researchers prepared the TCRbeta library using unique molecular identifiers, the study reports. From the PCR reads, TCRdb called clonotypes with MiXCR, one entry per CDR3 protein. The table has about 32,000 distinct CDR3 sequences, around 6% seen once; the top ten hold over 20%. Source: peripheral blood, taken 60 days after TCRalphabeta/CD19-depleted stem cell transplant. All receptors come from a child under two years old who had a stem cell transplant for acute myeloid leukemia, so the T cells may come from the graft donor.

This clonotype was detected only a few times. For the CDR3, the DNA is TGTGCTAGCTTCAGGGGGCGCACAGATACGCAGTATTTT. Amino acid sequence: CASFRGRTDTQYF. J is TRBJ2-3 and V is TRBV12-5, with TRBD1 matching over 8 bases. The V gene's germline CDR1 is LGHNT and CDR2 FRNRAP. The CDR3 spans 13 residues. Trimming at V came to 9 bases and at J to 1 base, leaving 3 bases not matched to a gene.

The chain is built from TRBV18 and TRBJ2-5, with unresolved D. The germline gives CDR1 KGHSH, CDR2 LQKENI. V lost 2 bases, J lost 3 bases, and 1 base lay in between. This CDR3 is built from 11 residues. The CDR3 bases are TGTGCCAGCTCACCAAAAGAGACCCAGTACTTC. This sequence encodes CASSPKETQYF.

There are many counts of this clonotype. The chain employs TRBV24-1 and TRBJ2-4, with D unclear. V gave up 0 bases and J gave up 4 bases, with 6 bases separating them. Germline assignment: CDR1 KGHDR and CDR2 SFDVKD. The CDR3 has 14 amino acids. The CDR3 here is CATSDLRQKNIQYF. The CDR3 coding sequence is TGTGCCACCAGTGATTTGAGGCAGAAAAACATTCAGTACTTC.

This clonotype showed up many times. The chain employs TRBV7-9 and TRBJ2-3, with D tentatively TRBD2 (7 bases). The CDR3 sequence is 16 residues long. The germline V gene encodes CDR1 SEHNR and CDR2 FQNEAQ (reference sequence). The V gene lost 1 base and the J gene lost 2 bases, with 13 bases spanning the gap. As DNA, the CDR3 is TGTGCCAGCAGCTTAGTTACGGGGGGCCTCACAGATACGCAGTATTTT. Its translation: CASSLVTGGLTDTQYF.

The chain carries TRBV5-6 and TRBJ2-1; D is ambiguous. V was shortened by 4 bases and J by 4 bases, with 21 bases between the two germline ends. The CDR3 is 17 residues long. CDR1 is SGHDT and CDR2 is YYEEEE in the germline V gene. CDR3 in amino acids: CASSPGPTGSFYNEQFF. The DNA of the CDR3 is TGTGCCAGCAGCCCCGGGCCTACCGGGTCCTTTTACAATGAGCAGTTCTTC.

This clonotype was seen many times. The V gene is TRBV7-2, the J gene TRBJ2-5; a weak D match, TRBD2 (5 bases). Trimming removed 1 base at V and 2 bases at J, with 11 bases between. This CDR3 comprises 15 residues. Germline V CDR1 and CDR2: SGHTA, FQGNSA. As DNA, the CDR3 is TGTGCCAGCAGCTTAGGCGGAGGCCCTCAAGAGACCCAGTACTTC. Amino acids: CASSLGGGPQETQYF.

This clonotype has a count of ten or more. V usage is TRBV29-1 and J usage is TRBJ2-3; 9 bases are a match to TRBD2. The CDR3 has 16 residues. With V trimmed by 4 bases and J by 2 bases, 10 bases remained unmatched. CDR1 SQVTM and CDR2 ANQGSEA come from the germline V gene. CDR3 loop: CSVAAGGPPSTDTQYF. CDR3 nucleotide sequence: TGCAGCGTTGCGGCGGGAGGGCCCCCTTCCACAGATACGCAGTATTTT.

This clonotype was counted many times. CDR3 DNA: TGCGCCAGCACCGGAGGGATGGATACGCAGTATTTT. It specifies CASTGGMDTQYF. This chain links TRBV5-1 with TRBJ2-3; TRBD2 is a possible D gene (6 bases). The CDR3 length is 12 residues. Per germline, CDR1 SGHRS and CDR2 YFSETQ. With 6 bases removed from V and 6 bases from J, the gap between germline ends came to 11 bases.

This clonotype has ten or more counts. V is TRBV12-3 or TRBV12-4 and J is TRBJ1-1; no clear D. Trimming took off 1 base at V and 1 base at J, with 4 bases between the two ends. The CDR3 totals 13 residues. The CDR3 DNA sequence: TGTGCCAGCAGTTTAGGGGCGAACACTGAAGCTTTCTTT. Its translation: CASSLGANTEAFF.

This clonotype is labeled as medium-sized. V is TRBV5-1 and J is TRBJ2-1; D call uncertain. The V end lost 4 bases, the J end lost 3 bases, and 11 bases lay between the germline ends. CDR1 is SGHRS, CDR2 YFSETQ, per germline. The CDR3 is 14 residues long. The CDR3 sequence is CASSPPVHYNEQFF. The CDR3, as DNA: TGCGCCAGCAGCCCACCCGTACACTACAATGAGCAGTTCTTC.

This clonotype has at least ten counts. The chain combines TRBV4-2 with TRBJ2-1, with 10 nucleotides matching TRBD2. The trim removed 0 bases at V and 8 bases at J, leaving 10 bases unmatched. Per germline, CDR1 LGHNA and CDR2 YNFKEQ. The CDR3 totals 17 residues. CDR3 sequence (DNA): TGTGCCAGCAGCCAAGAAGCTTGGCTAGCGGGAGCCGATGAGCAGTTCTTC. It specifies CASSQEAWLAGADEQFF.

The sample holds many counts of this clonotype. The chain is built from TRBV7-2 and TRBJ2-7; D gene uncertain. Germline assignment: CDR1 SGHTA and CDR2 FQGNSA. The CDR3 is 13 amino acids. The germline V and J ends were trimmed by 1 base and 2 bases, with 6 bases remaining between them. The DNA of the CDR3 is TGTGCCAGCAGCTTAGGGGCGCCCTACGAGCAGTACTTC. Its protein is CASSLGAPYEQYF.

This clonotype came up many times. The rearrangement links TRBV7-9 to TRBJ1-2; TRBD1 matches 8 bases. Trimming cost V 4 bases and J 6 bases; bases outside gene matches: 7. CDR3 length equals 14 residues. Germline assignment: CDR1 SEHNR and CDR2 FQNEAQ (reference sequence). The CDR3 loop is CASSSGGALDGYTF. The CDR3 region has the DNA TGTGCCAGCAGCTCAGGGGGCGCCCTGGATGGCTACACCTTC.

This clonotype was counted ten times or more. J is TRBJ2-2 and V is TRBV4-3, with a tentative D call TRBD2 (7 bases). V lost 0 bases and J 2 bases, leaving 16 bases between the germline ends. This CDR3 has 18 residues. Germline CDR1 is LGHNA and CDR2 is YSLEER. CDR3 nucleotides: TGCGCCAGCAGCCAAGATAGGGGGGACTACCTTAACACCGGGGAGCTGTTTTTT. Residues: CASSQDRGDYLNTGELFF.

This clonotype showed up many times. The V gene is TRBV6-2 or TRBV6-3, the J gene TRBJ2-7; no definite D call. The V gene's germline CDR1 is MNHEY and CDR2 SVGEGT. Trimming cost V 2 bases and J 4 bases, with 9 bases left between them. This CDR3 is built from 13 residues. The CDR3 DNA is TGTGCCAGCAGTTACCCCCTACAGTACGAGCAGTACTTC. Residues: CASSYPLQYEQYF.

In its sample, this clonotype was seen many times. The CDR3 nucleotides are TGTGCCAGCAGCTTAAAGAACCACCCCACAGATACGCAGTATTTT. It specifies CASSLKNHPTDTQYF. This chain links TRBV7-9 with TRBJ2-3, with D hard to call. Per the germline V gene, CDR1 is SEHNR and CDR2 is FQNEAQ (reference sequence). Trimming cost V 2 bases and J 2 bases, with 11 bases left between them. The CDR3 loop spans 15 amino acids.

The chain couples TRBV12-3 or TRBV12-4 to TRBJ2-1; TRBD2 aligns across 11 bases. Losses at the gene ends were 4 bases for V and 8 bases for J; bases not matched to a gene: 4. This CDR3 is 14 amino acids long. CDR3 nucleotide sequence: TGTGCCAGCAGTTCGCCGGGACTAGCGGATGAGCAGTTCTTC. It codes for CASSSPGLADEQFF.

This clonotype has at least ten counts. The V and J genes are TRBV20-1 and TRBJ2-3; D is perhaps TRBD1 (5 bases). The CDR3 spans 13 residues. Germline V CDR1 and CDR2: DFQATT, SNEGSKA (reference sequence). V lost 6 bases and J 0 bases, leaving 10 bases between the germline ends. CDR3 DNA: TGCAGTGCCCTGGACATCAGCACAGATACGCAGTATTTT. As protein: CSALDISTDTQYF.

This clonotype was picked up a small number of times. This chain joins TRBV27 and TRBJ1-6, with 8 bases fitting TRBD1. The CDR3 has 17 amino acids. The V gene's germline CDR1 is MNHEY and CDR2 SMNVEV (reference sequence). The V gene end was trimmed by 5 bases and the J gene end by 2 bases; junction bases not matched to a gene: 8. The CDR3 DNA reads as TGTGCCAGCAGTCGCCGACAGGGGCCAACCTATAATTCACCCCTCCACTTT. Protein product: CASSRRQGPTYNSPLHF.

The chain links TRBV2 to TRBJ2-2; TRBD2 aligns across 7 bases. CDR1 is SNHLY, CDR2 FYNNEI, per germline. The CDR3 runs 13 residues. V lost 8 bases and J lost 2; bases outside the gene matches: 2. The CDR3 region is CASGGLNTGELFF. The CDR3 nucleotides are TGTGCCAGCGGGGGACTAAACACCGGGGAGCTGTTTTTT.

This clonotype was seen many times. V and J are TRBV2 and TRBJ2-2; 11 nucleotides agree with TRBD2. From germline, CDR1 is SNHLY and CDR2 FYNNEI. The length of the CDR3 is 18 residues. With V trimmed by 6 bases and J by 2 bases, 11 bases remained unmatched. CDR3 sequence: CASSSRLAGGLNTGELFF. In DNA, the CDR3 is TGTGCCAGCAGCTCGAGGCTAGCGGGGGGCCTTAACACCGGGGAGCTGTTTTTT.

This clonotype was counted at least ten times. This chain links TRBV6-5 with TRBJ2-5; unclear D gene. The CDR3 extends over 16 amino acids. Trimming pared 0 bases from V and 2 bases from J, leaving 13 bases between. Germline CDR1 MNHEY, CDR2 SVGAGI. The chain's CDR3 is CASSYSPKGIQETQYF. CDR3 sequence (DNA): TGTGCCAGCAGTTACTCCCCGAAGGGCATTCAAGAGACCCAGTACTTC.

This clonotype was detected a few times. This sequence joins TRBV6-6 and TRBJ2-7; 7 bases agree with TRBD2. Germline trimming cut 3 bases from V and 5 bases from J; bases unmatched to any gene: 4. The CDR3 extends over 13 amino acids. Germline CDR1 reads MNHNY; CDR2 reads SVGAGI (reference sequence). The CDR3 sequence is CASSYWGRDEQYF. The CDR3, as DNA: TGTGCCAGCAGTTATTGGGGGAGGGACGAGCAGTACTTC.

This clonotype was picked up many times. J is TRBJ2-5 and V is TRBV25-1; 9 positions match TRBD2. The ends lost 3 bases at V and 5 bases at J; junction bases unmatched: 10. This CDR3 contains 16 residues. The germline gives CDR1 MGHDK, CDR2 SYGVNS. The chain's CDR3 is CASSEARGGLGETQYF. CDR3 coding DNA: TGTGCCAGCAGTGAGGCGCGGGGGGGCCTTGGGGAGACCCAGTACTTC.

This clonotype was recorded at least ten times. The chain is built from TRBV20-1 and TRBJ2-3; D is unclear. V was shortened by 6 bases and J by 8 bases, with 18 bases between the two germline ends. The CDR3 contains 13 residues. The germline gives CDR1 DFQATT, CDR2 SNEGSKA (reference sequence). For the CDR3, the DNA is TGCAGTGCCCCACCCGCGAAAATTCCTACGCAGTATTTT. Protein sequence: CSAPPAKIPTQYF.

This clonotype showed up many times. This chain joins TRBV2 and TRBJ1-3, with D possibly matching TRBD1 (6 bases). CDR1 SNHLY and CDR2 FYNNEI come from the germline V gene. The V end lost 6 bases, the J end lost 0 bases, and 15 bases lay between the germline ends. The CDR3 is 16 amino acids. The CDR3 DNA is TGTGCCAGCAGGGGGCATCGGGACAACTCTGGAAACACCATATATTTT. Protein: CASRGHRDNSGNTIYF.

In its sample, this clonotype was seen many times. The chain uses TRBV7-2 and TRBJ2-3; no firm D call. Germline V gene lookup returns CDR1 SGHTA and CDR2 FQGNSA. V lost 4 bases, J lost 9 bases, and 14 bases lay in between. The CDR3 totals 13 residues. The CDR3 sequence: CASSSVRRRTQYF. DNA for the CDR3: TGTGCCAGCAGCTCCGTCCGTCGAAGGACGCAGTATTTT. The whole variable domain, remainder taken from reference TRBV7-2 and TRBJ2-3, is GAGVSQSPSNKVTEKGKDVELRCDPISGHTALYWYRQSLGQGLEFLIYFQGNSAPDKSGLPSDRFSAERTGGSVSTLTIQRTQQEDSAVYLCASSSVRRRTQYFGPGTRLTVL.

Many counts were recorded for this clonotype. The V gene is TRBV9, the J gene TRBJ1-5; D gene uncertain. The CDR3 runs to 13 residues. Trimming left V 4 bases short and J 7 bases short, with 12 bases between. Germline V gene lookup returns CDR1 SGDLS and CDR2 YYNGEE. The chain's CDR3 is CASSPAGGQPQHF. The CDR3 bases are TGTGCCAGCAGCCCCGCAGGCGGGCAGCCCCAGCATTTT.

This clonotype was seen many times. This rearrangement joins TRBV4-3 to TRBJ2-3; tentatively, D is TRBD1 or TRBD2 (5 bases each). Looked up from germline, CDR1 is LGHNA and CDR2 is YSLEER. CDR3 length: 18 amino acids. Deletions cut 2 bases from V and 2 bases from J, with 20 bases between. The CDR3 loop is CASSQTTPGTVFTDTQYF. Here the CDR3 DNA reads TGCGCCAGCAGCCAAACGACTCCCGGGACCGTCTTCACAGATACGCAGTATTTT.

This clonotype was recorded many times. The rearrangement joins TRBV25-1 to TRBJ2-7, with 7 bases aligning to TRBD2. Trimming took 3 bases from V and 4 from J; bases not matched to a gene: 0. Germline V gene data show CDR1 as MGHDK and CDR2 as SYGVNS. There are 12 residues in the CDR3. The CDR3 DNA reads TGTGCCAGCAGTGAGGGAGGGTACGAGCAGTACTTC. It specifies CASSEGGYEQYF.

Here the CDR3 reads CTCCPSPRILAGNEQFF. The CDR3 DNA reads as TGTACCTGCTGTCCCTCACCCCGTATCCTAGCTGGCAATGAGCAGTTCTTC. The rearrangement uses TRBV12-3 or TRBV12-4 and TRBJ2-1, with D possibly matching TRBD2 (5 bases). The CDR3 sequence is 17 residues long.

There are many counts of this clonotype. This chain joins TRBV4-3 and TRBJ1-5; TRBD1 is a possible D gene (5 bases). Trimming cost V 0 bases and J 7 bases, with 13 bases left between them. Germline lookup yields CDR1 LGHNA and CDR2 YSLEER. The CDR3 is 15 residues long. In DNA, the CDR3 is TGCGCCAGCAGCCAAGATATAGGGGCGGGACAGCCCCAGCATTTT. Translated, it gives CASSQDIGAGQPQHF.